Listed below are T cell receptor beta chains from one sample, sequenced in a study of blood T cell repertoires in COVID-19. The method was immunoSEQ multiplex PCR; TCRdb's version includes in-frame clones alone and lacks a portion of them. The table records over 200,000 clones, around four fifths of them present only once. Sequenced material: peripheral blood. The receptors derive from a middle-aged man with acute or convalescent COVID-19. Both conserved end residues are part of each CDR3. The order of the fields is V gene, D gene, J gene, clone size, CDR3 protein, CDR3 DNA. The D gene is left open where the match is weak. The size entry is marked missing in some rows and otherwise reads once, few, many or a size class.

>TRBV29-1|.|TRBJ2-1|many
CSVEETAESRLAYNEQFF
TGCAGCGTTGAAGAAACAGCCGAAAGCCGCCTCGCCTACAATGAGCAGTTCTTC
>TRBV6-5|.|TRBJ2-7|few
CAISRLIRDYEQYF
TGTGCCATCTCAAGATTAATCAGGGACTACGAGCAGTACTTC
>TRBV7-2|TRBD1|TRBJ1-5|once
CASSLGQNNQPQHF
TGTGCCAGCAGCCTGGGACAGAACAATCAGCCCCAGCATTTT
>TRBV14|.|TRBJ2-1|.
CASSQGGFRAEQFF
TGTGCCAGCAGCCAAGGAGGGTTTCGGGCTGAGCAGTTCTTC
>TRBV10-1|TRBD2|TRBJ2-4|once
CASSVPGGSDIQYF
TGCGCCAGCAGTGTTCCGGGAGGGTCGGACATTCAGTACTTC
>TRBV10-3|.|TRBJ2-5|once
CATQGDRQETQYF
TGTGCCACACAGGGAGACAGACAAGAGACCCAGTACTTC
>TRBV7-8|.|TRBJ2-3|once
CASSFATLEGTQYF
TGTGCCAGCAGCTTTGCAACCCTAGAGGGTACGCAGTATTTT
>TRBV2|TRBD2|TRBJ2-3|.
CASRGLASTDTQYF
TGTGCCAGCAGGGGACTAGCGAGCACAGATACGCAGTATTTT
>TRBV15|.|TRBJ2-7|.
CATSRGGLALTLGEQYF
TGTGCCACCAGCAGAGGCGGGCTAGCGCTGACCCTGGGAGAGCAGTACTTC
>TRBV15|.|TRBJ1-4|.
CATSAGLRATNEKLFF
TGTGCCACCAGCGCGGGGCTCCGGGCAACTAATGAAAAACTGTTTTTT
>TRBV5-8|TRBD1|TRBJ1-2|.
CASSLNPQGESYGYTF
TGTGCCAGCAGCTTAAATCCCCAGGGGGAGAGCTATGGCTACACCTTC
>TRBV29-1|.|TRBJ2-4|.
CSVVTGELNIQYF
TGCAGCGTTGTAACGGGAGAGTTAAACATTCAGTACTTC
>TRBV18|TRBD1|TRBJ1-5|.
CASSPRGTDANQPQHF
TGTGCCAGCTCACCCCGCGGGACAGACGCCAATCAGCCCCAGCATTTT
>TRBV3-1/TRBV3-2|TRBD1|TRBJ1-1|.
CASSQDLGDRPLETQAYTEAFF
TGTGCCAGCAGCCAAGATTTGGGGGACAGGCCTCTGGAGACACAAGCCTACACTGAAGCTTTCTTT
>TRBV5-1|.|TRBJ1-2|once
CASSAPAGSLGYTF
TGCGCCAGCAGCGCTCCCGCAGGGTCGTTAGGCTACACCTTC
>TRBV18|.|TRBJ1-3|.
CASSPSRGPGNTIYF
TGTGCCAGCTCACCTTCCCGGGGTCCTGGAAACACCATATATTTT
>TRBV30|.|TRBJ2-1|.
CAWSQGRGRSEQFF
TGTGCCTGGAGTCAGGGCAGGGGGAGGAGTGAGCAGTTCTTC
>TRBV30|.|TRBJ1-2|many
CAWSLAGGAGGAHGYTF
TGTGCCTGGAGTCTAGCGGGAGGAGCTGGGGGGGCACATGGCTACACCTTC
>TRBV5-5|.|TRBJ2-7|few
CASSLPVSYEQYF
TGTGCCAGCAGCTTGCCAGTCTCCTACGAGCAGTACTTC
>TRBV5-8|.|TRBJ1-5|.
CASSLWQGGQPQHF
TGTGCCAGCAGCTTGTGGCAGGGCGGTCAGCCCCAGCATTTT
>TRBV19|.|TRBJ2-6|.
CASSPGYSGANVLTF
TGTGCCAGTAGCCCAGGGTATTCTGGGGCCAACGTCCTGACTTTC
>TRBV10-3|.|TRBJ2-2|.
CAISESGTLNTGELFF
TGTGCCATCAGTGAGTCGGGCACTCTGAACACCGGGGAGCTGTTTTTT
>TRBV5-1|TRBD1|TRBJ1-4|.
CASSYGQGPNEKLFF
TGCGCCAGCAGCTACGGACAGGGTCCTAATGAAAAACTGTTTTTT
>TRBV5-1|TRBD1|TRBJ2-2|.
CASSIRDSANTGELFF
TGCGCCAGCAGCATCCGGGACAGCGCGAACACCGGGGAGCTGTTTTTT
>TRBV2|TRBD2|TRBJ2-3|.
CASSGVSGRPPTDTQYF
TGTGCCAGCAGCGGGGTGAGCGGGAGGCCGCCCACAGATACGCAGTATTTT
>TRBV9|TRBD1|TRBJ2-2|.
CASSVRTGGTGELFF
TGTGCCAGCAGCGTACGGACAGGGGGCACCGGGGAGCTGTTTTTT
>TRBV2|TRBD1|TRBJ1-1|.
CASRTGGADTEAFF
TGTGCCAGCAGGACAGGGGGCGCGGACACTGAAGCTTTCTTT
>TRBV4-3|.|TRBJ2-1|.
CASSQEMAGVFNEQFF
TGCGCCAGCAGCCAAGAAATGGCAGGGGTTTTCAATGAGCAGTTCTTC
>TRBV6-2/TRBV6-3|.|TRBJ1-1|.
CASSYVRGTEAFF
TGTGCCAGCAGTTATGTGCGGGGCACTGAAGCTTTCTTT
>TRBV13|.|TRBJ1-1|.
CASSFSGDEAFF
TGTGCCAGCAGCTTCTCGGGGGATGAAGCTTTCTTT
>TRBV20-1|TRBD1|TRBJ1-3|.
CSASVGGTGNTIYF
TGCAGTGCTAGTGTAGGGGGCACTGGAAACACCATATATTTT
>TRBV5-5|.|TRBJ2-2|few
CASSLAYTGELFF
TGTGCCAGCAGCTTGGCCTACACCGGGGAGCTGTTTTTT
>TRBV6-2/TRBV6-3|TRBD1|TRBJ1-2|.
CASSFRQGGGYTF
TGTGCCAGCAGTTTCCGACAGGGTGGTGGCTACACCTTC
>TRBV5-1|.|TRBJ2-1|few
CASSLEQGEYNEQFF
TGCGCCAGCAGCTTGGAACAGGGAGAATACAATGAGCAGTTCTTC
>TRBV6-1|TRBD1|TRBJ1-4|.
CASSEVWTGGAGEKLFF
TGTGCCAGCAGTGAAGTCTGGACAGGGGGCGCGGGTGAAAAACTGTTTTTT
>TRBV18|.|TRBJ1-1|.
CASSPGAPLDTEAFF
TGTGCCAGCTCCCCAGGGGCACCCTTGGACACTGAAGCTTTCTTT
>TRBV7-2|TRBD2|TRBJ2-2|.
CASSLGLAGTGELFF
TGTGCCAGCAGCCTCGGTCTAGCGGGCACCGGGGAGCTGTTTTTT
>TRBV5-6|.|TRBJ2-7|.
CASNQFLTGRYEQYF
TGTGCCAGCAACCAATTCTTAACAGGGCGCTACGAGCAGTACTTC
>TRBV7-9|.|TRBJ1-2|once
CASSRGTALYGYTF
TGTGCCAGCAGCCGGGGGACCGCTCTTTATGGCTACACCTTC
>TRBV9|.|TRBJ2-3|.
CASSVGQSSTDTQYF
TGTGCCAGCAGCGTAGGACAGTCCAGCACAGATACGCAGTATTTT
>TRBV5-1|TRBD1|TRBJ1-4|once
CASSRGQGAGGNEKLFF
TGCGCCAGCAGCCGTGGACAGGGGGCGGGCGGGAATGAAAAACTGTTTTTT
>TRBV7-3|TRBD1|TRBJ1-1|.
CASSPSGQGANTEAFF
TGTGCCAGCAGCCCCTCGGGGCAGGGGGCGAACACTGAAGCTTTCTTT
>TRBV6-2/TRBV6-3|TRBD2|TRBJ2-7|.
CASSYPPWGTTPSYEQYF
TGTGCCAGCAGTTACCCGCCATGGGGGACTACCCCCTCCTACGAGCAGTACTTC
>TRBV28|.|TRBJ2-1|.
CASSLSPGVFNEQFF
TGTGCCAGCAGTTTATCTCCCGGGGTTTTCAATGAGCAGTTCTTC
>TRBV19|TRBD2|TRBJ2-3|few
CASSSGLAGSDTQYF
TGTGCCAGTAGTTCGGGACTAGCGGGCTCAGATACGCAGTATTTT
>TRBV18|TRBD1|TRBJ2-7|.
CASSPLSSGTGAYEQYF
TGTGCCAGCTCACCGCTCTCATCCGGGACAGGGGCATACGAGCAGTACTTC
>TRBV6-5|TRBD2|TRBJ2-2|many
CASSWGRGSDGELFF
TGTGCCAGCAGCTGGGGGAGGGGAAGCGACGGGGAGCTGTTTTTT
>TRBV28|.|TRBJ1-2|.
CASSLEFTNYGYTF
TGTGCCAGCAGTTTAGAGTTCACTAACTATGGCTACACCTTC
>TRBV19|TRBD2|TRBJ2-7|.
CASSSRGLAGAYEQYF
TGTGCCAGTAGTTCCCGTGGACTAGCGGGAGCCTACGAGCAGTACTTC
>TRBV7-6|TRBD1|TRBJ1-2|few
CASSLYRGANYGYTF
TGTGCCAGCAGCTTGTACAGGGGGGCGAACTATGGCTACACCTTC
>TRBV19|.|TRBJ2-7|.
CASSIGQAGEQYF
TGTGCCAGTAGTATAGGACAGGCTGGCGAGCAGTACTTC
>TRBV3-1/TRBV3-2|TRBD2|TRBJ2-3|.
CASSQECPRTSQSPLGTDTQYF
TGTGCCAGCAGCCAGGAATGCCCGAGGACTAGCCAAAGCCCTCTAGGCACAGATACGCAGTATTTT
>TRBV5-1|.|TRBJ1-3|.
CASSRDGGKLGNTIYF
TGCGCCAGCAGCCGGGATGGAGGGAAGCTTGGAAACACCATATATTTT